This T cell receptor (beta chain) was sequenced during a study of blood T cells in healthy people across ages. The germline V gene has CDR1 DFQATT and CDR2 SNEGSKA (reference sequence). The CDR3 runs to 14 residues. Trimming took 4 bases from V and 4 from J; bases not matched to a gene: 5. Combining a sample-barcoded 5' primer with a J-beta primer mix, a second PCR ran for roughly 7 to 12 cycles. MiXCR, run by TCRdb on the 5' RACE reads, gives a single entry per CDR3 protein. The top ten clones hold 30% to 40% of a sample with approximately 690,000 distinct CDR3 sequences, 45% to 65% of them seen once. Study observations and caveats: Investigators treated diversity estimates from one million T cells as underestimates. Fewer expanded clones and more diversity marked long-lived versus aged donors.

PBMCs were isolated at a quantity of at least 6.5 million per sample. Regarding this clonotype: Its antigen is currently unknown.

This rearrangement joins TRBV20-1 to TRBJ1-1, with 11 bases identical to TRBD1. Material for sequencing was blood. This clonotype was sampled from a man aged 60-69 years in good health. The CDR3 region has the DNA TGCAGTGCTAAGGACGGGACAGGGGGCACTGAAGCTTTCTTT. It encodes CSAKDGTGGTEAFF.